The rows below give T cell receptor beta chains drawn from one sample of a study of T cell repertoires in cytomegalovirus infection. MiXCR was run by TCRdb on the reads, yielding one entry per CDR3 protein. The sample shows fewer than 250,000 distinct CDR3 sequences, 9% to 15% of them seen only once. The specimen sequenced was PBMCs. These TCRs come from a human donor in good health (CMV status not recorded). Some clones in this sample may be carry-over from other donors' samples. CDR3s include the opening cysteine and the closing phenylalanine or tryptophan. A D gene is named only where the DNA matches it firmly. Clone size is shown for a subset of rows, as once, few, many or a class of expanded clone.

V,size,D,J,CDR3,DNA
TRBV29-1,many,-,TRBJ1-1,CSGETGMNTEAFF,TGCAGCGGGGAGACAGGTATGAACACTGAAGCTTTCTTT
TRBV7-8,many,-,TRBJ1-6,CASSPPGLNSPLHF,TGTGCCAGCAGCCCCCCGGGACTCAATTCACCCCTCCACTTT
TRBV11-3,many,-,TRBJ2-1,CASSLVGQSSYNEQFF,TGTGCCAGCAGCTTAGTAGGCCAGAGCTCCTACAATGAGCAGTTCTTC
TRBV12-3/TRBV12-4,many,-,TRBJ2-6,CASSYLGANSGANVLTF,TGTGCCAGCAGTTACTTGGGGGCCAACTCTGGGGCCAACGTCCTGACTTTC
TRBV28,-,-,TRBJ1-1,CASGLTNTEAFF,TGTGCCAGTGGGCTTACGAACACTGAAGCTTTCTTT
TRBV19,many,-,TRBJ2-5,CASSIGDHQETQYF,TGTGCCAGTAGTATCGGGGATCACCAAGAGACCCAGTACTTC
TRBV29-1,few,-,TRBJ1-1,CSVEEFTGRGTEAFF,TGCAGCGTTGAAGAGTTCACAGGGCGGGGCACTGAAGCTTTCTTT
TRBV7-8,many,TRBD1,TRBJ1-1,CASSSQDREGTEAFF,TGTGCCAGCAGCTCGCAGGACAGGGAAGGGACTGAAGCTTTCTTT
TRBV28,many,TRBD2,TRBJ2-3,CASSLRGLAGVDTQYF,TGTGCCAGCAGTTTACGGGGACTAGCGGGAGTAGATACGCAATATTTT
TRBV7-3,-,-,TRBJ1-2,CASSLTGQGLTTF,TGTGCCAGCAGCTTAACGGGGCAGGGTCTCACCACCTTC
TRBV4-3,many,TRBD2,TRBJ2-5,CASSQVGSSGETQYF,TGCGCCAGCAGCCAAGTAGGGTCTAGCGGAGAGACCCAGTACTTC
TRBV7-2,many,TRBD2,TRBJ2-1,CASSLGTSGGDEQFF,TGTGCCAGCAGCTTGGGGACTAGCGGGGGCGATGAGCAGTTCTTC
TRBV5-4,-,-,TRBJ2-2,CASSKLALNTGELFF,TGTGCCAGCAGCAAGCTAGCGCTGAACACCGGGGAGCTGTTTTTT
TRBV11-2,many,TRBD1,TRBJ2-7,CASSLGGTGHHEQYF,TGTGCCAGCAGCTTAGGCGGGACAGGGCACCACGAGCAGTACTTC
TRBV10-3,-,TRBD1,TRBJ1-1,CAISESGTVTEAFF,TGTGCCATCAGTGAGTCAGGGACAGTGACTGAAGCTTTCTTT
TRBV5-5,many,TRBD2,TRBJ2-1,CASSLSGTSGTNEQFF,TGTGCCAGCAGCTTGTCTGGGACTAGCGGCACCAATGAGCAGTTCTTC
TRBV20-1,-,TRBD1,TRBJ1-2,CSARDRGANYGYTF,TGCAGTGCTAGGGACAGGGGAGCTAACTATGGCTACACCTTC
TRBV2,few,TRBD2,TRBJ2-5,CASSEELAGAETQYF,TGTGCCAGCAGTGAAGAACTAGCGGGAGCGGAGACCCAGTACTTC
TRBV11-2,many,-,TRBJ2-1,CASSLGGARAHNEQFF,TGTGCCAGCAGCTTAGGCGGAGCTAGGGCCCACAATGAGCAGTTCTTC
TRBV15,many,-,TRBJ2-7,CATSSVPSHEQYF,TGTGCCACCAGCAGTGTGCCAAGCCACGAGCAGTACTTC
TRBV20-1,-,TRBD2,TRBJ2-3,CSAAGRKGGDTQYF,TGCAGTGCTGCCGGGAGGAAGGGTGGGGATACGCAGTATTTT
TRBV18,-,-,TRBJ1-1,CASSPEKGKVGAFF,TGTGCCAGCTCACCAGAAAAAGGGAAGGTGGGGGCTTTCTTT
TRBV20-1,-,-,TRBJ1-4,CSARHLGTAGAEKLFF,TGCAGTGCTAGGCACTTAGGGACGGCGGGTGCTGAAAAACTGTTTTTT
TRBV6-6,few,-,TRBJ2-1,CASVTGPSYNEQFF,TGTGCCAGCGTCACGGGGCCCTCCTACAATGAGCAGTTCTTC
TRBV19,-,-,TRBJ1-4,CASSIFRGGDEKLFF,TGTGCCAGTAGTATATTCAGGGGCGGGGATGAAAAACTGTTTTTT
TRBV7-2,many,-,TRBJ2-6,CASSLAASSGANVLTF,TGTGCCAGCAGCTTAGCGGCGAGCTCTGGGGCCAACGTCCTGACTTTC